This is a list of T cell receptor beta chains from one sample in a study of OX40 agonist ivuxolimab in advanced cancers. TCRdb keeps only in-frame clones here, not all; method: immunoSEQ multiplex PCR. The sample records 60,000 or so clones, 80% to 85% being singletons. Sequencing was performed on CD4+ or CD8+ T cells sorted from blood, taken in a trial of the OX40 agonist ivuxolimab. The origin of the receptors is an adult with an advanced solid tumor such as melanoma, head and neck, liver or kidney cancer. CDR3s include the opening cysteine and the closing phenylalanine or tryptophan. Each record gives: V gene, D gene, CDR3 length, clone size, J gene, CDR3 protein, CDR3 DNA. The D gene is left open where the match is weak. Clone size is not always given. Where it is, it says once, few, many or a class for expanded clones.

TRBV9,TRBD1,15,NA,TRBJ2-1,CASSLGQGAMNEQFF,TGTGCCAGCAGCCTGGGACAGGGGGCGATGAATGAGCAGTTCTTC
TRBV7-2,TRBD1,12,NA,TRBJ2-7,CASRMTGAEQYF,TGTGCCAGCAGGATGACAGGGGCCGAGCAGTACTTC
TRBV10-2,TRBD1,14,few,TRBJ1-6,CASGRDRVNSPLHF,TGCGCCAGCGGCCGGGACAGGGTTAATTCACCCCTCCACTTT
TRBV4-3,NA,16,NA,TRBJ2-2,CASSQDLLQITGELFF,TGCGCCAGCAGCCAAGATTTATTACAGATCACCGGGGAGCTGTTTTTT
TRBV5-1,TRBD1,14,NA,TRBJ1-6,CASSAGTGNSPLHF,TGCGCCAGCAGCGCCGGGACAGGGAATTCACCCCTCCACTTT
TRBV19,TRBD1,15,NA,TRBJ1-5,CASSATTGAGRPQHF,TGTGCCAGTAGTGCCACCACAGGGGCCGGTCGGCCCCAGCATTTT
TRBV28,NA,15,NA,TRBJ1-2,CASSLWTRNNYGYTF,TGTGCCAGCAGTTTATGGACACGGAATAACTATGGCTACACCTTC
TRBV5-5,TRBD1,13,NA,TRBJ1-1,CASSLGDRTEAFF,TGTGCCAGCAGCTTGGGGGACAGAACTGAAGCTTTCTTT
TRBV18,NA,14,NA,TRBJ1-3,CASSPPGGANTIYF,TGTGCCAGCTCACCCCCCGGGGGCGCAAACACCATATATTTT
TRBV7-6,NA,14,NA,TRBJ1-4,CASSLEWGVEKLFF,TGTGCCAGCAGCTTAGAGTGGGGAGTCGAAAAACTGTTTTTT
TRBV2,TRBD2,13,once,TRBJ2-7,CASSLTSGSGQYF,TGTGCCAGCAGTTTGACTAGCGGGAGCGGGCAATACTTC
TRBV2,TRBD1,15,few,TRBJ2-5,CARSARTGGQETQYF,TGTGCCAGATCTGCCAGAACAGGGGGCCAAGAGACCCAGTACTTC
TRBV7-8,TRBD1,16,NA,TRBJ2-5,CASSFLGTGQGETQYF,TGTGCCAGCAGCTTCCTTGGGACAGGGCAAGGAGAGACCCAGTACTTC
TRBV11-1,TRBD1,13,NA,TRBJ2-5,CASSLDRSGTQYF,TGTGCCAGCAGCCTGGACAGGTCAGGGACCCAGTACTTC
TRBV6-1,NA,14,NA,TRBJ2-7,CASTRKMEVYEQYF,TGTGCCAGCACCCGAAAGATGGAGGTCTACGAGCAGTACTTC
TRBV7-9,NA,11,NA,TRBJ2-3,CASTQSDTQYF,TGTGCCAGCACCCAAAGCGATACGCAGTATTTT
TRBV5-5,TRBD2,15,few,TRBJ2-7,CASSLAASGSYEQYF,TGTGCCAGCAGCTTGGCGGCTAGCGGGAGTTACGAGCAGTACTTC
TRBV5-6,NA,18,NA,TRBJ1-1,CASSWGAGGAVKNTEAFF,TGTGCCAGCAGCTGGGGGGCCGGGGGGGCCGTTAAGAACACTGAAGCTTTCTTT
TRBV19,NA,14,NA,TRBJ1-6,CASSRTGDNSPLHF,TGTGCCAGTAGTAGGACTGGAGATAATTCACCCCTCCACTTT
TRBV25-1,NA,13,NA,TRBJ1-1,CASSGQTNGEAFF,TGTGCCAGCAGTGGCCAAACTAACGGTGAAGCTTTCTTT
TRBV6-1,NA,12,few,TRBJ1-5,CASSESNQPQHF,TGTGCCAGCAGTGAGAGTAATCAGCCCCAGCATTTT
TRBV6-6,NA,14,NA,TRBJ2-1,CASSYAGGAREQFF,TGTGCCAGCAGTTACGCCGGAGGGGCACGGGAGCAGTTCTTC
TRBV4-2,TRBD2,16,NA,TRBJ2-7,CASSQERLAESYEQYF,TGTGCCAGCAGCCAAGAGAGGCTAGCGGAATCCTACGAGCAGTACTTC
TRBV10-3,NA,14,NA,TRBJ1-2,CAISEWDSGYGYTF,TGTGCCATCAGTGAGTGGGATAGTGGCTATGGCTACACCTTC
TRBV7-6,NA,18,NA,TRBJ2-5,CASSLGTQPTVEQETQYF,TGTGCCAGCAGCTTAGGGACTCAGCCGACGGTAGAACAAGAGACCCAGTACTTC
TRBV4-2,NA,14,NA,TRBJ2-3,CASSQEGARDTQYF,TGTGCCAGCAGCCAGGAGGGGGCGAGGGATACGCAGTATTTT
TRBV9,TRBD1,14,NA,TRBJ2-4,CASSVGTGQNIQYF,TGTGCCAGCAGCGTAGGGACAGGCCAAAACATTCAGTACTTC
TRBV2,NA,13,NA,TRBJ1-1,CASKWGANTEAFF,TGTGCCAGCAAATGGGGGGCGAACACTGAAGCTTTCTTT
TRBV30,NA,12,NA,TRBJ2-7,CAWSVETGPKYF,TGTGCCTGGAGTGTAGAGACAGGCCCCAAGTACTTC
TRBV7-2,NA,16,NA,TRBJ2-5,CASSLAAGQGQETQYF,TGTGCCAGCAGCTTAGCTGCAGGGCAGGGACAAGAGACCCAGTACTTC
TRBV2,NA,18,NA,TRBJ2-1,CASSTGRPGTFSYNEQFF,TGTGCCAGCAGTACCGGGCGCCCCGGGACGTTCTCCTACAATGAGCAGTTCTTC
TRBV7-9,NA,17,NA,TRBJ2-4,CASSLGTTRRAKNIQYF,TGTGCCAGCAGCTTGGGGACGACGAGGAGGGCCAAAAACATTCAGTACTTC
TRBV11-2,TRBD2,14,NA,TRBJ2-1,CASSRSGENNEQFF,TGTGCCAGCAGCCGTAGCGGGGAGAACAATGAGCAGTTCTTC
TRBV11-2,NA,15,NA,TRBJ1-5,CASSLDGQRNQPQHF,TGTGCCAGCAGCTTAGATGGACAACGCAATCAGCCCCAGCATTTT
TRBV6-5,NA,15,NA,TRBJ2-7,CATAPRDFRSYEQYF,TGTGCCACCGCCCCGAGGGACTTCCGCTCCTACGAGCAGTACTTC
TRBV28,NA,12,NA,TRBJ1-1,CASTRIFGEAFF,TGTGCCAGCACCCGGATTTTTGGTGAAGCTTTCTTT
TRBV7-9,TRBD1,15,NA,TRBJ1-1,CASNVDRGGGTEAFF,TGTGCCAGCAACGTCGACAGGGGTGGCGGCACTGAAGCTTTCTTT
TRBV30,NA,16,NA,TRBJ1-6,CAWAAINRVLNSPLHF,TGTGCCTGGGCCGCAATAAACAGGGTCTTGAATTCACCCCTCCACTTT
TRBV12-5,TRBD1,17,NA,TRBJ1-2,CASGLGGQGSFRYGYTF,TGTGCTAGTGGTTTGGGGGGACAGGGGTCGTTTCGCTATGGCTACACCTTC
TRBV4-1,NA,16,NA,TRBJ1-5,CASSQDNGSGNQPQHF,TGCGCCAGCAGCCAAGATAACGGGTCGGGGAATCAGCCCCAGCATTTT
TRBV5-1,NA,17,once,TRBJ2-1,CASSLGWGLYPNNEQFF,TGCGCCAGCAGCTTGGGATGGGGGCTATACCCAAACAATGAGCAGTTCTTC
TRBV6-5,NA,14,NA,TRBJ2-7,CASSYSQASYEQYF,TGTGCCAGCAGTTACTCACAGGCCTCCTACGAGCAGTACTTC